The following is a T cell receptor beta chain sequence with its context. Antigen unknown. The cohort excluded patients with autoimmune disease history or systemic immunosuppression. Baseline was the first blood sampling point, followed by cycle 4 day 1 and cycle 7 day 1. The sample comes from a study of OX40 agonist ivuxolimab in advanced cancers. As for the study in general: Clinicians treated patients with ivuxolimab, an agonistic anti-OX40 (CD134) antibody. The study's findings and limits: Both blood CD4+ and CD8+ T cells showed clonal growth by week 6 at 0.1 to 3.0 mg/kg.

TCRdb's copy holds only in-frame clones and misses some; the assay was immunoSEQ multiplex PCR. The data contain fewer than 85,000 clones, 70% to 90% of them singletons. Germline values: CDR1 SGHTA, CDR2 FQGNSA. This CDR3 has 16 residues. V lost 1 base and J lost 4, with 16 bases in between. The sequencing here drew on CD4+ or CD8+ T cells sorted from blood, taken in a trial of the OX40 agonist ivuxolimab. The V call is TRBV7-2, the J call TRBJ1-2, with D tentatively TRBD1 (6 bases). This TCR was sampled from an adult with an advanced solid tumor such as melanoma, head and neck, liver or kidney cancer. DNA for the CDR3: TGTGCCAGCAGCTTAGATGTATTAGGGGGTGGCTATGGCTACACCTTC. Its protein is CASSLDVLGGGYGYTF.